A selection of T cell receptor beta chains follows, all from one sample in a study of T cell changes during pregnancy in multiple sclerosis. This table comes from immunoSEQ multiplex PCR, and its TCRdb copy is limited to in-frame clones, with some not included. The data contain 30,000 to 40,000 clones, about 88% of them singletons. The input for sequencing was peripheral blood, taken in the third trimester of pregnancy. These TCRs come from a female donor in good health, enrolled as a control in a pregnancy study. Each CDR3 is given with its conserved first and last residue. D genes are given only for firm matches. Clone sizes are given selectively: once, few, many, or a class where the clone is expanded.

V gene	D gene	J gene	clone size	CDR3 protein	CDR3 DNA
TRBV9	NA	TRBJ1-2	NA	CASKGRDASF	TGTGCCAGCAAGGGGCGGGACGCTTCCTTC
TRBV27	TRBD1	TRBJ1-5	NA	CASRSKGDRPIAQHF	TGTGCCAGCAGATCCAAGGGGGACAGACCCATAGCCCAGCATTTT
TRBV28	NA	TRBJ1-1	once	CASRWSGSTEAFF	TGTGCCAGCAGGTGGTCGGGGAGCACTGAAGCTTTCTTT
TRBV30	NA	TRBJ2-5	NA	CAWSVMRQETQYF	TGTGCCTGGAGTGTAATGCGGCAAGAGACCCAGTACTTC
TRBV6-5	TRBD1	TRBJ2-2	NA	CASSASGTATGELFF	TGTGCCAGCAGTGCTTCCGGGACAGCTACCGGGGAGCTGTTTTTT
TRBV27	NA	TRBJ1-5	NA	CASSLFPGGTSNQPQHF	TGTGCCAGCAGTTTATTCCCGGGTGGAACTAGCAATCAGCCCCAGCATTTT
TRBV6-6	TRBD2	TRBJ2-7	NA	CASSPGLLAYPYEQYF	TGTGCCAGCAGCCCGGGACTACTAGCCTATCCCTACGAGCAGTACTTC
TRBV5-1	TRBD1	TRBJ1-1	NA	CASTRGDRGLNTEAFF	TGCGCCAGCACAAGAGGGGACAGGGGGTTGAACACTGAAGCTTTCTTT
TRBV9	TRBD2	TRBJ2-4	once	CASSVTPGLAGGRAKNIQYF	TGTGCCAGCAGCGTTACCCCGGGACTAGCGGGGGGTAGGGCCAAAAACATTCAGTACTTC
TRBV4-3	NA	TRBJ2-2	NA	CASSQVSGSSYGELFF	TGCGCCAGCAGCCAGGTGTCCGGGAGCTCTTACGGGGAGCTGTTTTTT
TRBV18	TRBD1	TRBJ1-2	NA	CASSPGQGKLSYTF	TGTGCCAGCTCACCCGGACAGGGAAAGTTGAGCTACACCTTC
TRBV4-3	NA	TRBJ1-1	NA	CASSQDRSGYTEAFF	TGCGCCAGCAGCCAAGATCGGAGCGGGTACACTGAAGCTTTCTTT
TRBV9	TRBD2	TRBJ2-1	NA	CASSPRLAGAYNEQFF	TGTGCCAGCAGCCCCCGACTAGCGGGGGCCTACAATGAGCAGTTCTTC
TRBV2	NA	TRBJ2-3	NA	CASSLGLATQYF	TGTGCCAGCAGCCTAGGACTCGCTACGCAGTATTTT
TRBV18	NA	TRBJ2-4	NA	CASSQGGGNIQYF	TGTGCCAGCTCACAGGGAGGTGGAAACATTCAGTACTTC
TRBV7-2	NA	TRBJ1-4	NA	CASSPRSATNEKLFF	TGTGCCAGCAGCCCTAGGTCTGCAACTAATGAAAAACTGTTTTTT
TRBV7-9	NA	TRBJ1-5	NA	CASSLGGPINQPQHF	TGTGCCAGCAGCTTAGGGGGGCCGATTAATCAGCCCCAGCATTTT
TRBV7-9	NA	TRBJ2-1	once	CASSLSSHTYNEQFF	TGTGCCAGCAGCTTATCGAGCCATACCTACAATGAGCAGTTCTTC
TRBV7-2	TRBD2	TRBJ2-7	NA	CASSSGTSGRSHEQYF	TGTGCCAGCAGCTCAGGGACTAGCGGGAGGTCCCACGAGCAGTACTTC
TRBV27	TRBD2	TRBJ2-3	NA	CASSGLAGDHADTRYF	TGTGCCAGCAGTGGTCTAGCGGGAGATCATGCAGATACGCGGTATTTT
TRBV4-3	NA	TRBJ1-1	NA	CASSQEGAGAEAFF	TGCGCCAGCAGCCAAGAGGGGGCTGGGGCTGAAGCTTTCTTT
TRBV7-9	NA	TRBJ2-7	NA	CASSSDYYEQYF	TGTGCCAGCAGCTCGGACTACTACGAGCAGTACTTC
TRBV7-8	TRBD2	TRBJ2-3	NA	CASSEILAGGLVSNTQYF	TGTGCCAGCAGCGAGATTCTAGCGGGGGGGCTCGTTTCGAATACGCAGTATTTT
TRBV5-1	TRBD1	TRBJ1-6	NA	CASSLGDRVAPLHF	TGCGCCAGCAGCTTGGGAGACAGGGTTGCACCCCTCCACTTT
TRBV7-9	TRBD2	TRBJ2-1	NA	CASSLGGPGGGYNEQFF	TGTGCCAGCAGCTTAGGCGGCCCCGGGGGGGGGTACAATGAGCAGTTCTTC
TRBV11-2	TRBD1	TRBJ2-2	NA	CASRPIPRDRRSNTGELFF	TGTGCCAGCAGACCCATTCCGCGGGACAGGCGATCGAACACCGGGGAGCTGTTTTTT
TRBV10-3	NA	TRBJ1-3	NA	CAISDGQASGNTIYF	TGTGCCATCAGTGATGGTCAAGCCTCTGGAAACACCATATATTTT
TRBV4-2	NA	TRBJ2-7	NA	CASSQDLEGTYEQYF	TGTGCCAGCAGCCAAGATCTGGAGGGGACCTACGAGCAGTACTTC
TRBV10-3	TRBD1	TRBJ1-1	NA	CAISVSGGRSNTEAFF	TGTGCCATCAGTGTTTCAGGGGGCAGATCAAACACTGAAGCTTTCTTT
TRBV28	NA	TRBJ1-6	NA	CASKLEQNSPLHF	TGTGCCAGCAAATTAGAACAGAATTCACCCCTCCACTTT
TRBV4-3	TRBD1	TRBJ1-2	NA	CASSQRTGDYGYTF	TGCGCCAGCAGCCAACGAACAGGGGATTATGGCTACACCTTC
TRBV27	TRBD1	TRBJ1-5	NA	CASSLRQGPQPQHF	TGTGCCAGCAGTCTTCGACAGGGGCCTCAGCCCCAGCATTTT
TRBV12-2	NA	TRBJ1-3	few	CASRLRLSGNTIYF	TGTGCAAGTCGCCTCCGTCTAAGTGGAAACACCATATATTTT
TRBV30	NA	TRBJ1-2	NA	CAWSDHPRGGYTF	TGTGCCTGGAGTGACCATCCCAGGGGCGGCTACACCTTC
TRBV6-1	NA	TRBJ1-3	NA	CASHWDIASGNTIYF	TGTGCCAGCCACTGGGACATTGCCTCTGGGAACACCATATATTTT
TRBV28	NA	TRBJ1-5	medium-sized	CASKIGQVNNQPQHF	TGTGCCAGCAAAATTGGGCAGGTCAACAATCAGCCCCAGCATTTT
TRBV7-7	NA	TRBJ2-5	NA	CASSLEGGAVSETQYF	TGTGCCAGCAGCTTAGAAGGCGGGGCGGTTTCTGAGACCCAGTACTTC
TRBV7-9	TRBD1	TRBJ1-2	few	CASSRDRADGYTF	TGTGCCAGCAGCCGGGACAGGGCCGATGGCTACACCTTC
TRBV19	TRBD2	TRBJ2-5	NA	CASSARGTTLETQYF	TGTGCCAGTAGTGCGCGCGGGACTACATTAGAGACCCAGTACTTC
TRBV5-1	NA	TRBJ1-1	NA	CASSFWRSTEAFF	TGCGCCAGCAGCTTTTGGAGGTCTACTGAAGCTTTCTTT